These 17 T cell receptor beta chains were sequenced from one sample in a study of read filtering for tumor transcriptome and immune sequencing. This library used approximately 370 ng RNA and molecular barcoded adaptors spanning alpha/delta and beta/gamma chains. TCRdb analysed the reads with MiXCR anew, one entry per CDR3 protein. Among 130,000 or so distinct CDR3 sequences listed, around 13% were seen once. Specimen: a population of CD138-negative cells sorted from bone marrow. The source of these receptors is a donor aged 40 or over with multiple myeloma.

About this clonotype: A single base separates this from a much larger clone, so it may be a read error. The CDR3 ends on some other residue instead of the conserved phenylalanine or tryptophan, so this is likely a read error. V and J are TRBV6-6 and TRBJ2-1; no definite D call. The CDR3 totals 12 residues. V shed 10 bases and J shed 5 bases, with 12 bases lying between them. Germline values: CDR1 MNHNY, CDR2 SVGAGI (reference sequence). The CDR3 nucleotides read TGTGCCACCAAGGGCCCGAACAATGAGCAGTTCTTG. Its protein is CATKGPNNEQFL.

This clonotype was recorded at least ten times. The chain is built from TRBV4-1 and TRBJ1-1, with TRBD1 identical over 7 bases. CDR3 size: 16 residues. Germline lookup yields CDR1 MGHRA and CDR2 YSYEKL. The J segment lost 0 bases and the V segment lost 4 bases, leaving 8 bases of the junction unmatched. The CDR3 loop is CASSPPQGWMNTEAFF. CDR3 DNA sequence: TGCGCCAGCAGCCCACCACAGGGGTGGATGAACACTGAAGCTTTCTTT.

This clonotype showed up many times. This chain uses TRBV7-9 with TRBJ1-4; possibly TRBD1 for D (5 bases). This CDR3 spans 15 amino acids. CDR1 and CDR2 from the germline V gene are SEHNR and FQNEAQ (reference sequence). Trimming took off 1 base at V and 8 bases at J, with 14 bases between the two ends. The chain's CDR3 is CASSLGAGWYEKLFF. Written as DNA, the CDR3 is TGTGCCAGCAGCTTAGGAGCAGGGTGGTACGAAAAACTGTTTTTT.

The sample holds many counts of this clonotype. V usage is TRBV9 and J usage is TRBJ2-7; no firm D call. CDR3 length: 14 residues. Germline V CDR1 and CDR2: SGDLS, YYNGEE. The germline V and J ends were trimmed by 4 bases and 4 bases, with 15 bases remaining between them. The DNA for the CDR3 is TGTGCCAGCAGCCCATCAGTCCCCCCATACGAGCAGTACTTC. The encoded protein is CASSPSVPPYEQYF.

The CDR3 spells CASSPPSSTGWSTEAFF. In nucleotides, the CDR3 is TGTGCCAGCAGTCCACCCAGTTCGACAGGGTGGTCCACTGAAGCTTTCTTT. The chain joins TRBV12-3 or TRBV12-4 to TRBJ1-1; 7 bases match TRBD1. The CDR3 consists of 17 residues. The trim removed 5 bases at V and 4 bases at J, leaving 16 bases unmatched.

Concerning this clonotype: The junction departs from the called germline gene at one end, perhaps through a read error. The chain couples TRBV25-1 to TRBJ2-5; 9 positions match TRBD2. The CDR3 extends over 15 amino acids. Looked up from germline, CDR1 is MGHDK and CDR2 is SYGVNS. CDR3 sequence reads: CASSELTSGQGTQYF. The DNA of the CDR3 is TGTGCCAGCAGTGAATTGACTAGCGGACAAGGGACCCAGTACTTC.

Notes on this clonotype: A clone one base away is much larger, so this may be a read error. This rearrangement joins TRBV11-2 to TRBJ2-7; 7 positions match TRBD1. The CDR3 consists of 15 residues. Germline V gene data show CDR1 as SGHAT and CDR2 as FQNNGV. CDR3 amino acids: CAGSSSRDSSYEQYF. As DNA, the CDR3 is TGTGCCGGCAGCTCCTCTCGGGACAGTTCCTACGAGCAGTACTTC.

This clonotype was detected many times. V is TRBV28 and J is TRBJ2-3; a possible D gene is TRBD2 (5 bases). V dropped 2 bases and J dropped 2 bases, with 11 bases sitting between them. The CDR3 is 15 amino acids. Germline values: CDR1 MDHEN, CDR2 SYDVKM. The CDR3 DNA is TGTGCCAGCAGTTTACAGCGGTTCATCACAGATACGCAGTATTTT. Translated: CASSLQRFITDTQYF.

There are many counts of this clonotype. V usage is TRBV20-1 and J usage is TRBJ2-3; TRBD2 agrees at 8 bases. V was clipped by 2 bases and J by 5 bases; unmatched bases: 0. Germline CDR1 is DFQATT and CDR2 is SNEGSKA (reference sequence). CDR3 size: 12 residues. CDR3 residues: CSARSGRDTQYF. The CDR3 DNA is TGCAGTGCTAGAAGCGGGAGAGATACGCAGTATTTT.

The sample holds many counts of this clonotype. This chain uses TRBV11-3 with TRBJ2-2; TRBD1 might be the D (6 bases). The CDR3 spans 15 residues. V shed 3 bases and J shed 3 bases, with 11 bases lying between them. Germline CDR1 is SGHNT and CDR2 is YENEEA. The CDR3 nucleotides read TGTGCCAGCAGCTTTCAGGGGATGGACACCGGGGAGCTGTTTTTT. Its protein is CASSFQGMDTGELFF.

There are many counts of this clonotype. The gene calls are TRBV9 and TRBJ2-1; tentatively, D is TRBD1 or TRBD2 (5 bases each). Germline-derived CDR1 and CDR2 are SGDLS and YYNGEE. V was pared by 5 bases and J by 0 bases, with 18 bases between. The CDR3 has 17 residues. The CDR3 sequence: CASSQGTGPSSYNEQFF. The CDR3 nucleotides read TGTGCCAGCAGTCAAGGGACCGGGCCTAGCTCCTACAATGAGCAGTTCTTC.

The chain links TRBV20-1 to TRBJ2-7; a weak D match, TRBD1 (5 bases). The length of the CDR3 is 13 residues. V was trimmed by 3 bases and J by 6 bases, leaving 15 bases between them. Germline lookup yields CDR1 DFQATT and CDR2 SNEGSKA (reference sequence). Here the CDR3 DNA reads TGCAGTGCTAGGTACCCCCCTAGGGGCGAGCAGTACTTC. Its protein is CSARYPPRGEQYF.

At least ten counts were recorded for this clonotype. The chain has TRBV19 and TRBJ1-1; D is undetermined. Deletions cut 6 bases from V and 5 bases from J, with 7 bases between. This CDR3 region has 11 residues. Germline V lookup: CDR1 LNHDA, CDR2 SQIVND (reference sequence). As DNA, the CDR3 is TGTGCCAGTAGACAAGGAACTGAAGCTTTCTTT. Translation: CASRQGTEAFF.

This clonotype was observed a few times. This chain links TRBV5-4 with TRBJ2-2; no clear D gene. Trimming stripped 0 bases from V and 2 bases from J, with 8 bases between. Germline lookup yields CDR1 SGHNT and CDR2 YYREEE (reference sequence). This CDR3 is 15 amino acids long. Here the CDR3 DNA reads TGTGCCAGCAGCTTGGAACTACGCAACACCGGGGAGCTGTTTTTT. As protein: CASSLELRNTGELFF.

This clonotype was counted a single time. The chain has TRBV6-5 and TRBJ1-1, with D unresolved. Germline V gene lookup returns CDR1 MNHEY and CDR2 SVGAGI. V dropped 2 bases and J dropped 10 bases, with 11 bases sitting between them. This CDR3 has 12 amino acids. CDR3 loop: CASSYGKEGAFF. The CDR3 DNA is TGTGCCAGCAGTTACGGGAAAGAAGGAGCTTTCTTT.

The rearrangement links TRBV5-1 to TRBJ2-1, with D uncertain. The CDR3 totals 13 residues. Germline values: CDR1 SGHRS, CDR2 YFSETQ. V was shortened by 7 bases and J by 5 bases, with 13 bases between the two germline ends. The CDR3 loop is CASGPHGNNEQFF. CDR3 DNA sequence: TGCGCCAGCGGCCCTCACGGCAACAATGAGCAGTTCTTC. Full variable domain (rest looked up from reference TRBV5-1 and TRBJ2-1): KAGVTQTPRYLIKTRGQQVTLSCSPISGHRSVSWYQQTPGQGLQFLFEYFSETQRNKGNFPGRFSGRQFSNSRSEMNVSTLELGDSALYLCASGPHGNNEQFFGPGTRLTVL.

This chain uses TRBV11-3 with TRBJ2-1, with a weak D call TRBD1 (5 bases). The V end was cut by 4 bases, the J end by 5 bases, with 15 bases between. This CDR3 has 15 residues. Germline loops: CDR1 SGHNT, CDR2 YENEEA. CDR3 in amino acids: CASSSRRDRHNEQFF. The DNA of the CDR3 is TGTGCCAGCAGCTCCCGGAGAGACAGACACAATGAGCAGTTCTTC.